Below, 28 T cell receptor beta chains from the same sample are listed, as sequenced in a study of T cells after yellow fever vaccination. TCRdb processed the 5' RACE reads anew with MiXCR; each CDR3 protein has one entry. The sample holds roughly 250,000 distinct CDR3 sequences, 10% to 15% seen once. The sequencing used CD4+ T cells sorted from PBMCs, collected 45 days after the yellow fever booster vaccination. These receptors all stem from a man younger than 40 who received the YFV17D yellow fever vaccine.

V and J are TRBV15 and TRBJ2-3, with D possibly matching TRBD2 (5 bases). Per germline, CDR1 LNHNV and CDR2 YYDKDF (reference sequence). The germline V and J ends were trimmed by 5 bases and 4 bases, with 16 bases remaining between them. CDR3 length: 15 amino acids. CDR3 nucleotides: TGTGCCACCAGCCGAAAGACCGGGGTGGCAGATACGCAGTATTTT. It is translated as CATSRKTGVADTQYF.

This chain joins TRBV5-1 and TRBJ2-7; TRBD1 is a possible D gene (7 bases). There are 15 residues in the CDR3. The germline CDR1 and CDR2 sequences are SGHRS and YFSETQ. V dropped 4 bases and J dropped 6 bases, with 20 bases sitting between them. In DNA, the CDR3 is TGCGCCAGCAGCCTGACTAGACAGGGAATGAGCGAGCAGTACTTC. It translates to CASSLTRQGMSEQYF.

This clonotype was observed a handful of times. This chain joins TRBV11-2 and TRBJ2-3; D remains unclear. V lost 1 base, J lost 7 bases, and 9 bases lay in between. This CDR3 has 13 amino acids. Germline lookup yields CDR1 SGHAT and CDR2 FQNNGV. The CDR3 region has the DNA TGTGCCAGCAGCTTAGTGCCCGAGCATACGCAGTATTTT. Its translation is CASSLVPEHTQYF.

The chain combines TRBV12-3 or TRBV12-4 with TRBJ2-6; no firm D call. This CDR3 spans 14 amino acids. V lost 1 base and J 5 bases, leaving 6 bases between the germline ends. CDR3 region: CASSLGFRANVLTF. The CDR3 coding sequence is TGTGCCAGCAGTTTAGGGTTTAGGGCCAACGTCCTGACTTTC.

The chain is built from TRBV19 and TRBJ1-1, with 8 bases aligning to TRBD1. CDR1 is LNHDA, CDR2 SQIVND, per germline (reference sequence). The CDR3 is 12 amino acids. V dropped 8 bases and J dropped 7; count of bases not matched to a gene: 6. CDR3 bases: TGTGCCAGTCGACAGGGGAAAGGTGAAGCTTTCTTT. This sequence encodes CASRQGKGEAFF.

In its sample, this clonotype was seen a few times. The chain is built from TRBV20-1 and TRBJ1-2, with TRBD1 matching over 9 bases. Trimming cost V 3 bases and J 0 bases; bases outside gene matches: 2. Germline loops: CDR1 DFQATT, CDR2 SNEGSKA (reference sequence). The length of the CDR3 is 14 residues. The CDR3 is CSARGQGANYGYTF. Here the CDR3 DNA reads TGCAGTGCTAGGGGACAGGGAGCTAACTATGGCTACACCTTC.

The chain recombines TRBV15 with TRBJ2-2; TRBD2 aligns across 10 bases. There are 17 residues in the CDR3. Unmatched junction bases numbered 7, after V lost 0 bases and J lost 6 bases. Germline V CDR1 and CDR2: LNHNV, YYDKDF (reference sequence). CDR3 residues: CATSRDSVLAGAGELFF. The CDR3 nucleotides read TGTGCCACCAGCAGAGATTCCGTCCTAGCGGGAGCCGGGGAGCTGTTTTTT.

This clonotype came up a few times. The V call is TRBV4-2, the J call TRBJ2-1; tentatively, D is TRBD1 (6 bases). There are 15 residues in the CDR3. V was trimmed by 2 bases and J by 6 bases, leaving 14 bases between them. CDR1 is LGHNA, CDR2 YNFKEQ, per germline. The CDR3: CASSQPQGSGNEQFF. As DNA, the CDR3 is TGTGCCAGCAGCCAACCACAGGGTAGTGGCAATGAGCAGTTCTTC.

The genes are TRBV5-5 and TRBJ2-5; D might be TRBD2 (5 bases). Per germline, CDR1 SGHKS and CDR2 YYEKEE (reference sequence). Trimming removed 1 base at V and 5 bases at J, with 9 bases between. This CDR3 spans 13 amino acids. CDR3 amino acids: CASSLTLAETQYF. The DNA for the CDR3 is TGTGCCAGCAGCTTGACTTTAGCGGAGACCCAGTACTTC.

On this clonotype: Given a much more abundant clone one base away, this may be a read error. V is TRBV15 and J is TRBJ1-5; perhaps TRBD1 as D (5 bases). The V and J ends lost 0 bases and 5 bases respectively, with 11 bases between them. This CDR3 contains 15 residues. From germline, CDR1 is LNHNV and CDR2 YYDKDF (reference sequence). CDR3 protein: CATSRDPGSYQPQHF. For the CDR3, the DNA is TGTGCCACCAGCAGAGATCCAGGGTCGTATCAGCCCCAGCATTTT.

This clonotype was found a few times. The chain carries TRBV12-3 or TRBV12-4 and TRBJ2-7; 7 bases line up with TRBD1. Germline trimming cut 0 bases from V and 0 bases from J; bases unmatched to any gene: 5. The CDR3 is 16 amino acids. CDR3 region: CASSLAHGTVSYEQYF. The CDR3 region has the DNA TGTGCCAGCAGTTTAGCGCATGGGACAGTCTCCTACGAGCAGTACTTC.

This clonotype was detected a few times. The chain couples TRBV18 to TRBJ2-1; TRBD2 agrees at 8 bases. The CDR3 totals 14 residues. CDR1 and CDR2 from the germline V gene are KGHSH and LQKENI. V lost 3 bases, J lost 5 bases, and 3 bases stayed unmatched. CDR3 coding DNA: TGTGCCAGCTCACCCCTAGCGGGCCACAATGAGCAGTTCTTC. This encodes CASSPLAGHNEQFF.

V usage is TRBV7-2 and J usage is TRBJ2-7, with 12 positions matching TRBD2. The CDR3 has 16 residues. Germline values: CDR1 SGHTA, CDR2 FQGNSA. V lost 1 base, J lost 6 bases, and 7 bases stayed unmatched. CDR3 nucleotides: TGTGCCAGCAGCTTAGGGCGGCGACTAGCGGGAGCCGAGCAGTACTTC. Translation: CASSLGRRLAGAEQYF.

This chain uses TRBV7-2 with TRBJ2-1, with TRBD2 as a possible D gene (5 bases). The V gene lost 2 bases and the J gene lost 3 bases, with 8 bases spanning the gap. The CDR3 has 14 residues. CDR1 and CDR2 from the germline V gene are SGHTA and FQGNSA. CDR3 DNA sequence: TGTGCCAGCAGCTTAAGTACTAGCTACAATGAGCAGTTCTTC. This sequence encodes CASSLSTSYNEQFF.

This rearrangement joins TRBV30 to TRBJ2-7, with D possibly matching TRBD2 (5 bases). CDR1 is GTSNPN, CDR2 SVGIG, per germline (reference sequence). The V end was cut by 0 bases, the J end by 2 bases, with 20 bases between. The CDR3 length is 17 residues. CDR3 bases: TGTGCCTGGAGTGTAGTCAGCCCGGCGGGTTGGGCCTACGAGCAGTACTTC. Amino acids: CAWSVVSPAGWAYEQYF.

This clonotype was seen only a few times. The chain carries TRBV7-2 and TRBJ1-6; D is ambiguous. CDR3 length: 15 amino acids. V gave up 6 bases and J gave up 6 bases, with 15 bases separating them. Germline CDR1 and CDR2: SGHTA and FQGNSA. The CDR3 nucleotides are TGTGCCAGCAGTCCACGGGAGGAGAGTAATTCACCCCTCCACTTT. It codes for CASSPREESNSPLHF.

This clonotype was seen more than once but under ten times. The V and J genes are TRBV5-1 and TRBJ2-4, with TRBD1 identical over 7 bases. Unmatched junction bases numbered 4, after V lost 4 bases and J lost 3 bases. There are 14 residues in the CDR3. Germline lookup yields CDR1 SGHRS and CDR2 YFSETQ. CDR3 sequence reads: CASSGDRVKNIQYF. CDR3 DNA: TGCGCCAGCAGCGGAGACAGGGTCAAAAACATTCAGTACTTC.

This clonotype was picked up a small number of times. CDR3 DNA: TGTGCCAGCAGGGAGACGGTTAGGAGCGTCACAGATACGCAGTATTTT. It specifies CASRETVRSVTDTQYF. The chain uses TRBV12-3 or TRBV12-4 and TRBJ2-3, with unresolved D. V was shortened by 6 bases and J by 2 bases, with 18 bases between the two germline ends. This CDR3 spans 16 amino acids.

This clonotype was seen only a few times. J is TRBJ2-5 and V is TRBV5-1, with 12 bases fitting TRBD2. J gave up 10 bases and V 4 bases, and 8 bases lay outside the gene matches. The length of the CDR3 is 14 residues. The germline CDR1 and CDR2 sequences are SGHRS and YFSETQ. As DNA, the CDR3 is TGCGCCAGCAGCCCGTCTAGCGGGAGGGCCGACCAGTACTTC. Protein: CASSPSSGRADQYF.

This clonotype was counted at least ten times. The rearrangement joins TRBV5-1 to TRBJ2-1; 7 bases are shared with TRBD2. The CDR3 is 16 residues long. The V gene's germline CDR1 is SGHRS and CDR2 YFSETQ. Unmatched junction bases numbered 11, after V lost 0 bases and J lost 8 bases. The CDR3 DNA reads as TGCGCCAGCAGCTTGGGAAGCGGGATCGCGTCCGATGAGCAGTTCTTC. Translating it yields CASSLGSGIASDEQFF.

The table lists this clonotype with many counts. The CDR3 reads CASSLGQTSYNEQFF. The CDR3 DNA is TGTGCCAGCAGCCTTGGACAGACCTCCTACAATGAGCAGTTCTTC. The J gene is TRBJ2-1, the V gene TRBV7-9; D might be TRBD1 (6 bases). The CDR3 consists of 15 residues. Per germline, CDR1 SEHNR and CDR2 FQNEAQ (reference sequence). V lost 5 bases to trimming and J lost 0 bases, with 11 bases between them.

The rearrangement links TRBV20-1 to TRBJ2-3; 7 nucleotides line up with TRBD2. CDR1 is DFQATT and CDR2 is SNEGSKA in the germline V gene (reference sequence). The CDR3 is 13 residues long. J gave up 5 bases and V 7 bases, and 9 bases lay outside the gene matches. CDR3 amino acids: CSVPASGLDTQYF. In DNA form, the CDR3 reads TGCAGTGTCCCGGCTAGCGGATTAGATACGCAGTATTTT.

The V call is TRBV28, the J call TRBJ2-7; 9 bases line up with TRBD2. The CDR3 sequence is 16 residues long. The germline CDR1 and CDR2 sequences are MDHEN and SYDVKM. Unmatched junction bases numbered 13, after V lost 7 bases and J lost 3 bases. The CDR3 spells CASIEAGGRGRYEQYF. In DNA, the CDR3 is TGTGCCAGCATAGAAGCGGGAGGAAGGGGACGCTACGAGCAGTACTTC.

This sequence joins TRBV12-3 or TRBV12-4 and TRBJ2-2; D not resolved. This CDR3 is 13 amino acids long. V lost 3 bases to trimming and J lost 6 bases, with 8 bases between them. CDR3 bases: TGTGCCAGCAGTTTCGAGTTTTCCGGGGAGCTGTTTTTT. Protein product: CASSFEFSGELFF.

This chain connects TRBV9 to TRBJ1-3; unclear D gene. V lost 0 bases to trimming and J lost 0 bases, with 13 bases between them. CDR1 and CDR2 (germline): SGDLS, YYNGEE. The CDR3 loop spans 17 amino acids. This chain's CDR3 is CASSVGGGLSSGNTIYF. CDR3 DNA sequence: TGTGCCAGCAGCGTAGGAGGTGGATTAAGCTCTGGAAACACCATATATTTT.

The genes are TRBV5-1 and TRBJ1-1; D gene ambiguous. CDR1 is SGHRS, CDR2 YFSETQ, per germline. CDR3 length: 14 residues. V was cut by 0 bases and J by 1 base, with 7 bases left in between. CDR3 protein: CASSLAPENTEAFF. The CDR3 DNA reads TGCGCCAGCAGCTTGGCCCCCGAGAACACTGAAGCTTTCTTT.

V usage is TRBV20-1 and J usage is TRBJ2-1; no reliable D call. The CDR3 length is 12 residues. Germline assignment: CDR1 DFQATT and CDR2 SNEGSKA (reference sequence). Trimming stripped 6 bases from V and 3 bases from J, with 9 bases between. CDR3 loop: CSAYPSYNEQFF. The DNA of the CDR3 is TGCAGTGCCTATCCCAGCTACAATGAGCAGTTCTTC.

The chain combines TRBV5-1 with TRBJ2-3, with 7 positions matching TRBD2. This CDR3 region has 15 residues. Trimming removed 0 bases from V and 2 bases from J; junction bases left unmatched: 3. Per germline, CDR1 SGHRS and CDR2 YFSETQ. In DNA, the CDR3 is TGCGCCAGCAGCTTGGCCGGGACTACCACAGATACGCAGTATTTT. Residues: CASSLAGTTTDTQYF.